The clone carrying this T cell receptor (beta chain) showed up just a few times. This record belongs to a study of blood T cells in healthy people across ages. The CDR3 sequence is 13 residues long. Germline values: CDR1 LGHNA, CDR2 YNFKEQ. A second PCR, run for roughly 7 to 11 cycles, used a sample-barcoded 5' primer plus a J-beta primer mix. One entry per CDR3 protein, called by TCRdb with MiXCR from the 5' RACE reads. The repertoire consists of some 1,000,000 distinct CDR3 sequences, with approximately 26% occurring once and the leading ten covering approximately 0.71%. These records were also assigned to another study, of T cells of mothers and their children.

Sequencing input: blood. This sequence originates from a girl aged 2-10 years in good health. The chain combines TRBV4-2 with TRBJ2-7; D possibly corresponds to TRBD2 (5 bases). The DNA end lines up better with TRBJ2-1; the J call may be wrong. The CDR3 DNA is TGTGCCAGCAGCGGACTCCCTGTAGATGAGCAGTTCTTC. It encodes CASSGLPVDEQFF.